This T cell receptor (beta chain) was profiled in a study of blood T cell repertoires in COVID-19. As for the study in general: From T cells, B-cell-depleted T cells, or PBMCs came the material, which was cDNA or gDNA.

Using immunoSEQ multiplex PCR, the repertoire was profiled, and TCRdb retains in-frame clones only, with some absent. Found here are over 130,000 clones, 88% of them singletons; the top ten hold 2.5% to 3%. V was shortened by 11 bases and J by 1 base, with 17 bases between the two germline ends. The CDR3 runs to 14 residues. Patients from Seattle were sampled longitudinally, starting during active infection. This rearrangement joins TRBV23-1 to TRBJ1-1; a weak D match, TRBD1 (6 bases). TRBV23-1 has ORF status, its function being uncertain. Sequenced material: peripheral blood. This clonotype was sampled from a human donor with COVID-19, enrolled during active disease. The donor label of this sample is uncertain. This CDR3 is CAHSVWDTNTEAFF. The DNA for the CDR3 is TGCGCCCACTCGGTTTGGGACACGAACACTGAAGCTTTCTTT.